This TCR beta chain was profiled in a study of regulatory T cells in long-lasting Graves disease. With iRepertoire HTBI primers and Arm-PCR of CDR3 regions, TCR beta libraries were built. TCRdb analysed the multiplex PCR reads with MiXCR anew, one entry per CDR3 protein. The sample includes under 250,000 distinct CDR3 sequences, 20% of them seen just once. Looked up from germline, CDR1 is DFQATT and CDR2 is SNEGSKA (reference sequence). V was trimmed by 6 bases and J by 0 bases, leaving 12 bases between them. CDR3 length equals 14 residues. As to time point: newly diagnosed GD, antithyroid drugs for less than 3 months. The TCR library was prepared using RNA isolated from PBMCs. Diagnoses of Graves' disease were made by American Thyroid Association guidelines. This clonotype was observed many times.

The chain links TRBV20-1 to TRBJ1-5, with unresolved D. Sequenced material: peripheral blood mononuclear cells (PBMCs), taken at new diagnosis, from a patient treated with antithyroid drugs. The source of this sequence is a female donor with Graves disease. The CDR3 is CSAFPGNSNQPQHF. The CDR3, as DNA: TGCAGTGCCTTTCCAGGAAATAGCAATCAGCCCCAGCATTTT.